These T cell receptor beta chains were read from a single sample in a study of Graves' ophthalmopathy and Graves' hyperthyroidism. TCRdb redid the calling of the multiplex PCR reads with MiXCR, one entry per CDR3 protein. The sample lists hundreds of thousands of distinct CDR3 sequences; roughly 20% were seen once. Sequencing used peripheral blood. The receptors were gathered from a woman aged 18-30 years with stable Graves' hyperthyroidism. CDR3s include the opening cysteine and the closing phenylalanine or tryptophan. Each record gives: J gene, V gene, clone size, D gene, CDR3 protein, CDR3 DNA. The D gene is left open where the match is weak. Not every row has a clone size; where given, it reads once, few, many or a size class.

j_gene: TRBJ2-4
v_gene: TRBV12-3/TRBV12-4
abundance: many
d_gene: -
CDR3aa: CASSLTGISKNIQYF
CDR3nt: TGTGCCAGCAGTTTAACCGGGATATCCAAAAACATTCAGTACTTC

j_gene: TRBJ1-2
v_gene: TRBV7-2
abundance: many
d_gene: -
CDR3aa: CASSLAQGSILHGYTF
CDR3nt: TGTGCCAGCAGCTTAGCCCAGGGCTCGATTCTCCATGGCTACACCTTC

j_gene: TRBJ2-5
v_gene: TRBV7-2
abundance: many
d_gene: -
CDR3aa: CASSLIREETQYF
CDR3nt: TGTGCCAGCAGCTTAATCAGGGAAGAGACCCAGTACTTC

j_gene: TRBJ2-7
v_gene: TRBV6-2/TRBV6-3
abundance: many
d_gene: -
CDR3aa: CASSYGSPYEQYF
CDR3nt: TGTGCCAGCAGTTACGGCAGTCCCTACGAGCAGTACTTC

j_gene: TRBJ2-5
v_gene: TRBV4-1
abundance: -
d_gene: TRBD2
CDR3aa: CASSLRLAGTQYF
CDR3nt: TGCGCCAGCAGCCTCCGACTAGCGGGGACCCAGTACTTC

j_gene: TRBJ1-6
v_gene: TRBV15
abundance: -
d_gene: TRBD1
CDR3aa: CATSVGTGSPPLHF
CDR3nt: TGTGCCACCAGCGTCGGGACAGGGTCGCCACCCCTCCACTTT

j_gene: TRBJ2-5
v_gene: TRBV30
abundance: many
d_gene: -
CDR3aa: CAWGVETQYF
CDR3nt: TGTGCCTGGGGGGTGGAGACCCAGTACTTC

j_gene: TRBJ2-7
v_gene: TRBV2
abundance: many
d_gene: -
CDR3aa: CASSGVMGTSSYEQYF
CDR3nt: TGTGCCAGCAGCGGGGTTATGGGGACATCATCCTACGAGCAGTACTTC

j_gene: TRBJ1-1
v_gene: TRBV2
abundance: many
d_gene: -
CDR3aa: CASSNPLTGYEAFF
CDR3nt: TGTGCCAGCAGTAACCCCCTGACAGGATATGAAGCTTTCTTT

j_gene: TRBJ1-6
v_gene: TRBV4-1
abundance: few
d_gene: -
CDR3aa: CASSQDGSRISSYNSPLHF
CDR3nt: TGCGCCAGCAGCCAAGATGGCAGCAGAATCAGCTCCTATAATTCACCCCTCCACTTT

j_gene: TRBJ2-7
v_gene: TRBV20-1
abundance: -
d_gene: -
CDR3aa: CSGARRAYEQYF
CDR3nt: TGCAGTGGGGCCAGGAGGGCCTACGAGCAGTACTTC

j_gene: TRBJ1-1
v_gene: TRBV6-5
abundance: many
d_gene: -
CDR3aa: CASSYSGTGNTEAFF
CDR3nt: TGTGCCAGCAGTTACTCGGGAACAGGGAACACTGAAGCTTTCTTT

j_gene: TRBJ2-5
v_gene: TRBV7-2
abundance: -
d_gene: -
CDR3aa: CASSPGVSGVVYF
CDR3nt: TGTGCCAGCAGCCCAGGGGTCTCCGGGGTGGTGTACTTC

j_gene: TRBJ1-2
v_gene: TRBV24-1
abundance: -
d_gene: TRBD1
CDR3aa: CATSDLTGTGAGYTF
CDR3nt: TGTGCCACCAGTGATTTGACCGGGACAGGGGCCGGCTACACCTTC

j_gene: TRBJ2-7
v_gene: TRBV18
abundance: -
d_gene: -
CDR3aa: CASSPVADSYEQYF
CDR3nt: TGTGCCAGCTCACCAGTGGCAGATTCCTACGAGCAGTACTTC

j_gene: TRBJ2-7
v_gene: TRBV28
abundance: many
d_gene: -
CDR3aa: CASSRYGAAYEQYF
CDR3nt: TGTGCCAGCAGCCGTTATGGGGCGGCCTACGAGCAGTACTTC

j_gene: TRBJ2-5
v_gene: TRBV7-9
abundance: many
d_gene: -
CDR3aa: CASSFGPEETQYF
CDR3nt: TGTGCCAGCAGCTTTGGCCCGGAGGAGACCCAGTACTTC

j_gene: TRBJ2-2
v_gene: TRBV7-2
abundance: many
d_gene: -
CDR3aa: CASSFTREVFF
CDR3nt: TGTGCCAGCAGCTTCACTAGAGAGGTGTTTTTT

j_gene: TRBJ1-1
v_gene: TRBV6-1
abundance: -
d_gene: -
CDR3aa: CASSITILGTEAFF
CDR3nt: TGTGCCAGCAGTATAACAATTTTGGGCACTGAAGCTTTCTTT

j_gene: TRBJ2-2
v_gene: TRBV11-1
abundance: many
d_gene: TRBD2
CDR3aa: CASSFSGRARTGELFF
CDR3nt: TGTGCCAGCAGCTTTAGCGGGAGGGCCCGGACCGGGGAGCTGTTTTTT

j_gene: TRBJ2-7
v_gene: TRBV20-1
abundance: many
d_gene: -
CDR3aa: CSAREDTYEQYF
CDR3nt: TGCAGTGCTAGAGAGGACACCTACGAGCAGTACTTC

j_gene: TRBJ2-7
v_gene: TRBV7-2
abundance: many
d_gene: -
CDR3aa: CASSLAGLPEQYF
CDR3nt: TGTGCCAGCAGCTTGGCAGGGCTGCCCGAGCAGTACTTC

j_gene: TRBJ2-5
v_gene: TRBV7-9
abundance: many
d_gene: -
CDR3aa: CASSSGLTRYF
CDR3nt: TGTGCCAGCAGCTCAGGACTGACTCGGTACTTC

j_gene: TRBJ2-5
v_gene: TRBV7-2
abundance: many
d_gene: TRBD2
CDR3aa: CASSYGAGGPQETQYF
CDR3nt: TGTGCCAGCAGCTATGGAGCGGGAGGGCCGCAAGAGACCCAGTACTTC

j_gene: TRBJ1-1
v_gene: TRBV6-2/TRBV6-3
abundance: many
d_gene: -
CDR3aa: CASSLFQGNTEAFF
CDR3nt: TGTGCCAGCAGTCTATTTCAGGGGAACACTGAAGCTTTCTTT

j_gene: TRBJ1-1
v_gene: TRBV20-1
abundance: -
d_gene: -
CDR3aa: CSAEYRVRFGEAFF
CDR3nt: TGCAGTGCCGAATACAGGGTTCGGTTCGGTGAAGCTTTCTTT

j_gene: TRBJ2-7
v_gene: TRBV11-2
abundance: many
d_gene: TRBD1
CDR3aa: CASSSAGTGGLYEQYF
CDR3nt: TGTGCCAGCAGCTCCGCCGGGACAGGGGGCTTATACGAGCAGTACTTC

j_gene: TRBJ1-2
v_gene: TRBV6-5
abundance: many
d_gene: -
CDR3aa: CASSYAREYGYTF
CDR3nt: TGTGCCAGCAGTTACGCGAGAGAATATGGCTACACCTTC